This paragraph reports one T cell receptor (beta chain). These data are taken from a study of blood T cell repertoires in COVID-19. About the study: In each case, the material was cDNA or gDNA derived from T cells, B-cell-depleted T cells, or PBMCs.

From germline, CDR1 is SGHTA and CDR2 FQGTGA. Trimming pared 5 bases from V and 5 bases from J, leaving 18 bases between. This CDR3 is built from 15 residues. In the original processing: It was from reference gene primer amplification that nucleated cell counts were estimated. Profiling relied on immunoSEQ multiplex PCR, and the TCRdb table lists in-frame clones only, not all of them. The V and J calls and clone size are taken from that table; D and trimming were inferred from the DNA. In the table there are a few hundred thousand clones, roughly 88% of which are singletons. This TCR was recovered from a woman aged 25 to 45 with acute or convalescent COVID-19. Source material: peripheral blood. This sequence joins TRBV7-3 and TRBJ1-1, with D unresolved. The CDR3 DNA reads as TGTGCCAGCAGCCCAAGGCCAGGACGGGGAACTGAAGCTTTCTTT. It codes for CASSPRPGRGTEAFF.